What follows describes a single T cell receptor (beta chain). Distinct nucleotide sequences in the sample also encode this CDR3. Authors' analysis steps: Reference gene primers were amplified, and this amplification served to estimate nucleated cell counts. Assay: immunoSEQ multiplex PCR; the TCRdb copy retains only in-frame clones and omits some. That table gives V, J and clone size, and the DNA gave D and trimming. The sample yields 260,000 or so clones, nearly 90% seen once. The data were taken from a study of blood T cell repertoires in COVID-19. Overall study context: The United States, Italy and Spain provided the acute and convalescent COVID-19 samples. In each case, the material was cDNA or gDNA derived from T cells, B-cell-depleted T cells, or PBMCs.

Sample: peripheral blood. The clonotype comes from a human donor in a cohort sampled during active COVID-19.

CDR3 in DNA: TGCGCCAGCAGCTTAACTAGCGGGATCACAGATACGCAGTATTTT. It is translated as CASSLTSGITDTQYF. This chain links TRBV5-1 with TRBJ2-3, with TRBD2 matching 10 bases. With V trimmed by 2 bases and J by 2 bases, 2 bases remained unmatched. The CDR3 spans 15 residues. The germline CDR1 and CDR2 sequences are SGHRS and YFSETQ. Filled out from reference TRBV5-1 and TRBJ2-3, the complete variable domain reads KAGVTQTPRYLIKTRGQQVTLSCSPISGHRSVSWYQQTPGQGLQFLFEYFSETQRNKGNFPGRFSGRQFSNSRSEMNVSTLELGDSALYLCASSLTSGITDTQYFGPGTRLTVL.